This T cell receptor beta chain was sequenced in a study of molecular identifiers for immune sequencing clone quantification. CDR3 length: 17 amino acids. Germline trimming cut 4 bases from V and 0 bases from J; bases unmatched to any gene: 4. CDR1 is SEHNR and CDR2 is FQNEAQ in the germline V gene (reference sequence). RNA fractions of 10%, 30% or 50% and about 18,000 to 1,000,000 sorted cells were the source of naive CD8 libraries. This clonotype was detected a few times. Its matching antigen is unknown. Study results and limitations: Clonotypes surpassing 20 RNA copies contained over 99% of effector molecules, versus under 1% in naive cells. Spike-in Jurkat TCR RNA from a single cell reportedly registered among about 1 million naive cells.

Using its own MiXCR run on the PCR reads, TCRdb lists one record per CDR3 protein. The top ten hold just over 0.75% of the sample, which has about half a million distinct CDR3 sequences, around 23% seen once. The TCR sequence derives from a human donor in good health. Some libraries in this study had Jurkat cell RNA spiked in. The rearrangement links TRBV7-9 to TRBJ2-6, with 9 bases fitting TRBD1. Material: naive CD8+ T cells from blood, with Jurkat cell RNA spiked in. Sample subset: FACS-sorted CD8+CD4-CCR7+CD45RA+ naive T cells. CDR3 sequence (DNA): TGTGCCAGCAGCTCACCGGGACAGGGCTCTGGGGCCAACGTCCTGACTTTC. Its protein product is CASSSPGQGSGANVLTF.